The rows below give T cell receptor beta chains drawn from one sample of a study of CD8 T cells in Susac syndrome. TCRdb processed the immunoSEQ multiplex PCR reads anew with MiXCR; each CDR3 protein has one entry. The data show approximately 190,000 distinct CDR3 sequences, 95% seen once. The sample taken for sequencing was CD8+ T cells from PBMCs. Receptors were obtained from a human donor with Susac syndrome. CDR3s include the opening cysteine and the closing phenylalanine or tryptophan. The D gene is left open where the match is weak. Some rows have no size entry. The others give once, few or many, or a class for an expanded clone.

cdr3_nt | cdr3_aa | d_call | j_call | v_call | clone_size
TGTGCCAGCAGCGAAGATAGGGGACTGTACTTC | CASSEDRGLYF | - | TRBJ2-4 | TRBV2 | -
TGTGCCAGCAGTGTTACAGGGTCGAGCACTGAAGCTTTCTTT | CASSVTGSSTEAFF | - | TRBJ1-1 | TRBV25-1 | -
TGTGCCAGCAGTTCGACCCATAGCGGGAGGGACCAAGAGACCCAGTACTTC | CASSSTHSGRDQETQYF | TRBD2 | TRBJ2-5 | TRBV27 | -
TGTGCCTGGGATCACGGGGGGGGCACTGAAGCTTTCTTT | CAWDHGGGTEAFF | - | TRBJ1-1 | TRBV30 | -
TGTGCCAGCAGCCAAGATATTTCCCTAGCAGATTCCTACAATGAGCAGTTCTTC | CASSQDISLADSYNEQFF | - | TRBJ2-1 | TRBV4-2 | -
TGTGCCAGCAGTACCACGGGCGGTTGGGGGAATGAGCAGTTCTTC | CASSTTGGWGNEQFF | - | TRBJ2-1 | TRBV6-5 | -
TGTGCCAGCAGCGTCCCGGGACCGGAGCAGTTCTTC | CASSVPGPEQFF | - | TRBJ2-1 | TRBV7-9 | -
TGTGCCATCGCAGAACCGGGGCTGGAGTACGAGCAGTACTTC | CAIAEPGLEYEQYF | - | TRBJ2-7 | TRBV10-3 | -
TGTGCCAGCAGCTTAGCATCCGGGACAGGGTACAATGAGCAGTTCTTC | CASSLASGTGYNEQFF | TRBD1 | TRBJ2-1 | TRBV7-9 | -
TGTGCCAGCTCACTCGGGACAGTCAGCAATCAGCCCCAGCATTTT | CASSLGTVSNQPQHF | TRBD1 | TRBJ1-5 | TRBV18 | -
TGCAGCGTTGACCAGGGAAGTCCCGGGGAGCTGTTTTTT | CSVDQGSPGELFF | - | TRBJ2-2 | TRBV29-1 | -
TGTGCCATCAGTGAGTCCGAGACTAGCGTCCAAGAGACCCAGTACTTC | CAISESETSVQETQYF | TRBD2 | TRBJ2-5 | TRBV10-3 | -
TGTGCCAGCAGCTTGGCTAGCGGGGGGGCCTACGAGCAGTACTTC | CASSLASGGAYEQYF | TRBD2 | TRBJ2-7 | TRBV5-6 | once
TGTGCCAGCAGCTTAGGAGGGGGCGCGGAGCAGTACTTC | CASSLGGGAEQYF | TRBD1 | TRBJ2-7 | TRBV11-2 | -
TGCAGTGTTGGGCGGGAAGACGAGCAGTACTTC | CSVGREDEQYF | - | TRBJ2-7 | TRBV20-1 | -
TGCAGCGTTAAAGCGGGGGGGCTCATAGATACGCAGTATTTT | CSVKAGGLIDTQYF | TRBD2 | TRBJ2-3 | TRBV29-1 | -
TGCGCCAGCAGCCGAGCCTCGGGACAGGGCTACAATGAGCAGTTCTTC | CASSRASGQGYNEQFF | TRBD1 | TRBJ2-1 | TRBV4-1 | -
TGTGCCTGGAGTAGAGCGGGGGGGCCGGAGGAGCAGTTCTTC | CAWSRAGGPEEQFF | TRBD2 | TRBJ2-1 | TRBV30 | -
TGTGCCTGGAGTGAGGTAGGGGCGGGTTCACCCCTCCACTTT | CAWSEVGAGSPLHF | - | TRBJ1-6 | TRBV30 | -
TGTGCCTGGAGTGGGGCCATCTCGGCAGGCGTGAGTGGCTACACCTTC | CAWSGAISAGVSGYTF | - | TRBJ1-2 | TRBV30 | -
TGTGCCAGCAGTGCCCCGACCCACAATGAGCAGTTCTTC | CASSAPTHNEQFF | - | TRBJ2-1 | TRBV2 | -
TGTGCCAGCAGCTTCATGAAGAACACTGAAGCTTTCTTT | CASSFMKNTEAFF | - | TRBJ1-1 | TRBV7-2 | -
TGTGCCATCAGCCGGGACGGAGGGAATGAAAAACTGTTTTTT | CAISRDGGNEKLFF | - | TRBJ1-4 | TRBV10-3 | -
TGTGCCTGGAGCTATGGAATTAGCAATCAGCCCCAGCATTTT | CAWSYGISNQPQHF | - | TRBJ1-5 | TRBV30 | -
TGTGCCAGCAGCGTCGGACAGACCACCTACGAGCAGTACTTC | CASSVGQTTYEQYF | - | TRBJ2-7 | TRBV9 | -
TGCAGCGTCGAAACAGGGGTGGATACGCAGTATTTT | CSVETGVDTQYF | TRBD1 | TRBJ2-3 | TRBV29-1 | -
TGCAGCGTTGAATCAGGGGGCGGCACTGAAGCTTTCTTT | CSVESGGGTEAFF | TRBD1 | TRBJ1-1 | TRBV29-1 | -
TGTGCCAGCAGCTTACAGGGGACAAACGAGCAGTACTTC | CASSLQGTNEQYF | - | TRBJ2-7 | TRBV7-3 | few
TGTGCCAGCAGTTACTCGGCAATACAGGGGACCCAAGAGACCCAGTACTTC | CASSYSAIQGTQETQYF | TRBD1 | TRBJ2-5 | TRBV6-5 | -
TGCAGTGCTAGCCGGCAGGGGGCCTTCTACGAGCAGTACTTC | CSASRQGAFYEQYF | TRBD1 | TRBJ2-7 | TRBV20-1 | -
TGTGCCAGCAGCTTAGCTTCAGGGTCGAACTATGGCTACACCTTC | CASSLASGSNYGYTF | - | TRBJ1-2 | TRBV7-9 | -
TGTGCCAGCAGCTTTAACGGCTACGAGCAGTACTTC | CASSFNGYEQYF | - | TRBJ2-7 | TRBV7-9 | -
TGTGCCAGCAGCTTAGGCGGTCGAGGCACTGAAGCTTTCTTT | CASSLGGRGTEAFF | - | TRBJ1-1 | TRBV13 | -
TGTGCCACCAGTGACTCGGGATCCTTCAATGAGCAGTTCTTC | CATSDSGSFNEQFF | - | TRBJ2-1 | TRBV24-1 | -
TGTGCCAGCAGCTTAGTTGGAGACCTGTCCTACAATGAGCAGTTCTTC | CASSLVGDLSYNEQFF | - | TRBJ2-1 | TRBV7-9 | -
TGCGCCAGCAGCTTGGGATCATCCGGGTACGAGACCCAGTACTTC | CASSLGSSGYETQYF | - | TRBJ2-5 | TRBV5-1 | -
TGTGCCAGCAGCTTATTGGGACAGAGCTCCTACGAGCAGTACTTC | CASSLLGQSSYEQYF | TRBD1 | TRBJ2-7 | TRBV5-6 | -
TGTGCCTGGAGTGGTAGCGGGGGGGCTAATGAGCAGTTCTTC | CAWSGSGGANEQFF | TRBD2 | TRBJ2-1 | TRBV30 | -
TGTGCCAGCAGCGTAGAGGAGTCCTATGGCTACACCTTC | CASSVEESYGYTF | - | TRBJ1-2 | TRBV9 | -